This T cell receptor (beta chain) was sequenced for a study of T cell changes during pregnancy in multiple sclerosis. The data were produced by immunoSEQ multiplex PCR, yet TCRdb's version contains in-frame clones alone and is incomplete. The repertoire holds over 40,000 clones, with over 80% as singletons. This CDR3 is built from 16 residues. Germline V gene sequence: CDR1 SGHNT, CDR2 YYREEE (reference sequence). V trimming: 3 bases; J trimming: 10 bases; junction bases outside the gene matches: 13. Here the sequenced sample was peripheral blood, taken in the first trimester of pregnancy. The TCR was taken from a female donor in good health, enrolled as a control in a pregnancy study. The chain recombines TRBV5-4 with TRBJ1-6, with 7 bases matching TRBD1. Here the CDR3 reads CASSWRQGNVGSPLHF. DNA of the CDR3: TGTGCCAGCAGCTGGAGACAGGGAAACGTCGGATCACCCCTCCACTTT.